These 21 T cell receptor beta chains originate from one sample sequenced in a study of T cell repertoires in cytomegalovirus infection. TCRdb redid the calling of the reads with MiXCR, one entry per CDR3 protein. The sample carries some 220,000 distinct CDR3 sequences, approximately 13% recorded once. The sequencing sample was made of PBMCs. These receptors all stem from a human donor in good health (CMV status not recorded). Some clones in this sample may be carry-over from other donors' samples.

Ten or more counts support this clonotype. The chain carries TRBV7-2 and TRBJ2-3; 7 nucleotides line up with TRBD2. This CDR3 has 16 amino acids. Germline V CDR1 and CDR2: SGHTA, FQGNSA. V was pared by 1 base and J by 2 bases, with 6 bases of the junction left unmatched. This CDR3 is CASSLGSGLTTDTQYF. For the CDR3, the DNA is TGTGCCAGCAGCTTAGGTTCGGGACTAACCACAGATACGCAGTATTTT.

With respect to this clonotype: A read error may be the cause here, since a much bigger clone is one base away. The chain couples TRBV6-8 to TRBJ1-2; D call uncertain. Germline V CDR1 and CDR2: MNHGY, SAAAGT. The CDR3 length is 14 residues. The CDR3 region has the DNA TGTGCCAGCAGTTACTCGATCGCAGACTATGGCCACACCTTC. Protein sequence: CASSYSIADYGHTF.

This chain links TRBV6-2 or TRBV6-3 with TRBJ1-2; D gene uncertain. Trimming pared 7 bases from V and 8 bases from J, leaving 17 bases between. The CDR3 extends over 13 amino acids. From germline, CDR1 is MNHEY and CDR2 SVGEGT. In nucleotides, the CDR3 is TGTGCCAGCACCAATTGGGGTTCGGAAGGCTACACCTTC. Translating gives CASTNWGSEGYTF.

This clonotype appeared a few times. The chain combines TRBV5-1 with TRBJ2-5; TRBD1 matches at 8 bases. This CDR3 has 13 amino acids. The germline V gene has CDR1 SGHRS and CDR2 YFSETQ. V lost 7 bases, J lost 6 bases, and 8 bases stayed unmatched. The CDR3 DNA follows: TGCGCCAGCCATTTCGGACAGGGACAGACCCAGTACTTC. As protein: CASHFGQGQTQYF. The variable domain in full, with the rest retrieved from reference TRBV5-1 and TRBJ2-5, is KAGVTQTPRYLIKTRGQQVTLSCSPISGHRSVSWYQQTPGQGLQFLFEYFSETQRNKGNFPGRFSGRQFSNSRSEMNVSTLELGDSALYLCASHFGQGQTQYFGPGTRLLVL.

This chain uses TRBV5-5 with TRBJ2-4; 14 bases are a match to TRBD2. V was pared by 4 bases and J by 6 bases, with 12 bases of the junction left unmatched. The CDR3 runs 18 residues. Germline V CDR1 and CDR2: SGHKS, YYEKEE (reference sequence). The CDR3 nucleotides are TGTGCCAGCAGCCGCGAATTTGGGACTAGCGGGGGATTAAACATTCAGTACTTC. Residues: CASSREFGTSGGLNIQYF.

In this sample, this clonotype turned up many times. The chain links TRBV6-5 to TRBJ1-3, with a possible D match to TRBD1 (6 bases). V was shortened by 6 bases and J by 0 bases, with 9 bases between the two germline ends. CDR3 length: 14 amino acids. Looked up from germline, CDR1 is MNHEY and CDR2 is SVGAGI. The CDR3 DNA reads TGTGCCAGCAGAGAGACAGGCTCTGGAAACACCATATATTTT. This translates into CASRETGSGNTIYF.

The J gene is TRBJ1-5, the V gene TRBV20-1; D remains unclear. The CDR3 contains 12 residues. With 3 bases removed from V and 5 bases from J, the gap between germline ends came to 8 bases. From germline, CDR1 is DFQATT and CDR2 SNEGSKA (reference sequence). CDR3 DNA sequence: TGCAGTGCTAGGAGTACGGATCAGCCCCAGCATTTT. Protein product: CSARSTDQPQHF.

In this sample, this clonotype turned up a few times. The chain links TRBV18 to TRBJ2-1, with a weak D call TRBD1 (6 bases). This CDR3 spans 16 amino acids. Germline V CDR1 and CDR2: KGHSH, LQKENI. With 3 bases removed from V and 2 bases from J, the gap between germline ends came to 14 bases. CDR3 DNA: TGTGCCAGCTCACCCTTGACAGGATCTGCCTACAATGAGCAGTTCTTC. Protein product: CASSPLTGSAYNEQFF.

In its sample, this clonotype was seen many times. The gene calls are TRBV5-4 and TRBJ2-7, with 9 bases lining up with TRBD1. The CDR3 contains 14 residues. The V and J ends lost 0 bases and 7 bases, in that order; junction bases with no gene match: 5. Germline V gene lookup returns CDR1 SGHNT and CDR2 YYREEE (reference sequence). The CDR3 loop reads CASSLEDRGREQYF. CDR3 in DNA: TGTGCCAGCAGCTTGGAGGACAGGGGAAGGGAGCAGTACTTC. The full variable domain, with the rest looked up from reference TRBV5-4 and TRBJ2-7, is ETGVTQSPTHLIKTRGQQVTLRCSSQSGHNTVSWYQQALGQGPQFIFQYYREEENGRGNFPPRFSGLQFPNYSSELNVNALELDDSALYLCASSLEDRGREQYFGPGTRLTVT.

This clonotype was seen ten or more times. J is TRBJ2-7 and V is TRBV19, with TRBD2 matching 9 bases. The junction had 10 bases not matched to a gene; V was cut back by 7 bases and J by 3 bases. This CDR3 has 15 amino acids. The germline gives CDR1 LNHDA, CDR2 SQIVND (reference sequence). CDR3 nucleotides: TGTGCCAGTACCAGGGGGACTAGCTTAGACTACGAGCAGTACTTC. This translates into CASTRGTSLDYEQYF.

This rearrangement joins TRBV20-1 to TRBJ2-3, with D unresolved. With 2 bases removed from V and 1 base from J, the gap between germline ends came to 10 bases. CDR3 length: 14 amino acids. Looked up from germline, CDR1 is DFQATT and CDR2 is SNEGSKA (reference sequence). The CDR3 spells CSARLVRRTDTQYF. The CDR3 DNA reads TGCAGTGCTAGACTAGTCAGACGCACAGATACGCAGTATTTT.

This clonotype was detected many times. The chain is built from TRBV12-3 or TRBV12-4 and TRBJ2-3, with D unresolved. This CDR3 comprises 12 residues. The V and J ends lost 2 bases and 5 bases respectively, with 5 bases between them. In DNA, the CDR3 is TGTGCCAGCAGTTTACTCGGAGATACGCAGTATTTT. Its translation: CASSLLGDTQYF.

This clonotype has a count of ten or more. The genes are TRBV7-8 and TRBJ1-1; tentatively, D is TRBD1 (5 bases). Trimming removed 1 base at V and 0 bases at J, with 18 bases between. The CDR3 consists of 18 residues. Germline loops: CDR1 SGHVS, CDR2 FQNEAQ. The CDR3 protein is CASSLDRGRPFLNTEAFF. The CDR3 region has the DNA TGTGCCAGCAGCTTAGACCGGGGCCGACCATTTTTGAACACTGAAGCTTTCTTT.

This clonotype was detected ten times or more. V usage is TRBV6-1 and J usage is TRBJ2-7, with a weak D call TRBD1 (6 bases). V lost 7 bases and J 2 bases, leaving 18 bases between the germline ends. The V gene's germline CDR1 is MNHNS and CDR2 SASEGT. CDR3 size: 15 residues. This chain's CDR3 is CASTQGQILTYEQYF. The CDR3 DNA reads TGTGCCAGCACCCAAGGACAGATACTCACCTACGAGCAGTACTTC.

The CDR3 DNA reads as TGTGCCAGCACCCGCGGGAGGGCCACTGAAGCTTTCTTT. This codes for CASTRGRATEAFF. J is TRBJ1-1 and V is TRBV6-5; the D is unclear. The V and J ends lost 7 bases and 4 bases respectively, with 13 bases between them. Germline CDR1 MNHEY, CDR2 SVGAGI. The CDR3 covers 13 residues.

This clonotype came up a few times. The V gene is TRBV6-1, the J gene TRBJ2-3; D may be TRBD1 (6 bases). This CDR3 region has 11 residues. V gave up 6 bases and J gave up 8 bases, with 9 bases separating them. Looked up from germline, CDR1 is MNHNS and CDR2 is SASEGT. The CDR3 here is CASSQGPTQYF. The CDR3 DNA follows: TGTGCCAGCAGCCAGGGGCCTACGCAGTATTTT.

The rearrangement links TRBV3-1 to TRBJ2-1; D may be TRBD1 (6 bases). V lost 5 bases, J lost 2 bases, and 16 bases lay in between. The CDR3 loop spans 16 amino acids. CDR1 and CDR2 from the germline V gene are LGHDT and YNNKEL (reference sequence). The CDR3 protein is CASSRKSGVTYNEQFF. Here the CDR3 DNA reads TGTGCCAGCAGCAGAAAATCAGGGGTCACCTACAATGAGCAGTTCTTC.

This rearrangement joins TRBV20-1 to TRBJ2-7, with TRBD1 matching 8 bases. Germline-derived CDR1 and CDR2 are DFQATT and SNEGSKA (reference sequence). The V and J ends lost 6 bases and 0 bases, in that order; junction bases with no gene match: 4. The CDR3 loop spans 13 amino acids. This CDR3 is CSAVGQGSYEQYF. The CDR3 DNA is TGCAGTGCCGTCGGACAGGGCTCCTACGAGCAGTACTTC.

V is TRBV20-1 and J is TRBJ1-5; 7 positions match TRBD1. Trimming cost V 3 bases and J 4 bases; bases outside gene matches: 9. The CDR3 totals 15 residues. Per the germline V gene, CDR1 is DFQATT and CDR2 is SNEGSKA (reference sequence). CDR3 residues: CSASTGTVLNQPQHF. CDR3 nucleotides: TGCAGTGCTAGTACCGGGACAGTGCTTAATCAGCCCCAGCATTTT.

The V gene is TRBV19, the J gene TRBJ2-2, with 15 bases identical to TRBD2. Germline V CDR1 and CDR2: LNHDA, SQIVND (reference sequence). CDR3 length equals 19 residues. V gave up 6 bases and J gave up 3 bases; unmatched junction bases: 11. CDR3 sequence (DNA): TGTGCCAGTAGGGATTGGACTAGCGGGAGGGCCGGGGACACCGGGGAGCTGTTTTTT. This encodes CASRDWTSGRAGDTGELFF.

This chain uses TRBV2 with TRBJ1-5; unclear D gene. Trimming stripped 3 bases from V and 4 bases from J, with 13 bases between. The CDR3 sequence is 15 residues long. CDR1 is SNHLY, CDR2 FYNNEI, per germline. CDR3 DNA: TGTGCCAGCAGTGATACCCCTCGGAGGAATCAGCCCCAGCATTTT. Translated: CASSDTPRRNQPQHF.